This entry features one TCR beta chain sequence. These data come from a study of cytomegalovirus exposure and HLA in healthy donors. The PCR made use of 60 Vbeta and 13 Jbeta primers. Using immunoSEQ multiplex PCR, the repertoire was profiled, and TCRdb retains in-frame clones only, with some absent. Of under 55,000 clones listed, over 60% are singletons. V lost 4 bases, J lost 5 bases, and 14 bases lay in between. Germline lookup yields CDR1 MNHNS and CDR2 SASEGT. CDR3 length equals 14 residues. The gene calls are TRBV6-1 and TRBJ2-5; D possibly corresponds to TRBD1 (6 bases). The TCR sequence derives from a woman aged 45-65 years in good health and CMV-seronegative. Sequencing was performed on PBMCs. The CDR3 reads CASSGRTDGETQYF. CDR3 DNA sequence: TGTGCCAGCAGTGGCCGGACAGACGGGGAGACCCAGTACTTC.